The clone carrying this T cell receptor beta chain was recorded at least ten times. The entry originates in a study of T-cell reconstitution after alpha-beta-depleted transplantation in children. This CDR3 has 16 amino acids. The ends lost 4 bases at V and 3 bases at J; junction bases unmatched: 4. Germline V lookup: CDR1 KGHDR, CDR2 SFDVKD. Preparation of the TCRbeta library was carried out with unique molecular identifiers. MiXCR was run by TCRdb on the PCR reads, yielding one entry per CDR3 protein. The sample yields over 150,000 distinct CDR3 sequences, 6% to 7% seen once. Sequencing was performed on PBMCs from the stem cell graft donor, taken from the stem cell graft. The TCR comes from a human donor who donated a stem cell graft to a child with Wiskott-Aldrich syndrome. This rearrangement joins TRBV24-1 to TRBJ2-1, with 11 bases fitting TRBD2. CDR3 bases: TGTGCCACCAGTGACCCGACTAGCGGGAACTACAATGAGCAGTTCTTC. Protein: CATSDPTSGNYNEQFF.